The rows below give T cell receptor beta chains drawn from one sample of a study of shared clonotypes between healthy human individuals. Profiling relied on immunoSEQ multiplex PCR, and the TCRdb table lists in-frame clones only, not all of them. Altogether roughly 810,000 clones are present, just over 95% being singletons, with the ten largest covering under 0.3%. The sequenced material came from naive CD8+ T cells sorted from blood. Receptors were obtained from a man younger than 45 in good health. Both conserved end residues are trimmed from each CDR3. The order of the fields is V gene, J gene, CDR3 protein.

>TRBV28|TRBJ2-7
AKRPRLALYEQY
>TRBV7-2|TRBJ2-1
ASSFFPNAGLRSPDEQF
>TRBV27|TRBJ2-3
ASSPSGLWGQY
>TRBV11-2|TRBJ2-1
ASSLIRAGTSAYNEQF
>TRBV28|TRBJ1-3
ASSFKGTLNTIY
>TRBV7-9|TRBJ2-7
ASTPPQGGHEQY
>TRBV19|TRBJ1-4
ASRPPPAEKLF
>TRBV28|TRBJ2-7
ASSFSSGYEQY
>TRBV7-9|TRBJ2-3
ASSLVQTQRTDTQY
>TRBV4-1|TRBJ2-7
ASSLRGEPYEQY
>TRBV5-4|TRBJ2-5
ASSSGDSQETQY
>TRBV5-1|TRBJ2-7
ASSLASGPAYEQY